The 27 T cell receptor beta chains in this list originate from one sample, sequenced in a study of CD8 T cells in Susac syndrome. The authors reverse transcribed roughly 0.45 to 1 ug RNA with random hexamers. One entry per CDR3 protein, called by TCRdb with MiXCR from the immunoSEQ multiplex PCR reads. The sample holds approximately 220,000 distinct CDR3 sequences, over 90% seen once. The material sequenced was CD4+ T cells from PBMCs. Receptor source: a human donor with multiple sclerosis.

The table lists this clonotype with a count of one. This chain links TRBV29-1 with TRBJ1-6; D is undetermined. In germline, CDR1 is SQVTM, CDR2 ANQGSEA. The V and J ends lost 4 bases and 7 bases respectively, with 11 bases between them. The CDR3 loop spans 13 amino acids. The CDR3 nucleotides read TGCAGCGTTGGGCAGGTTCTAAATTCACCCCTCCACTTT. Residues: CSVGQVLNSPLHF.

This chain uses TRBV7-2 with TRBJ1-1; D gene ambiguous. The CDR3 totals 13 residues. Germline CDR1 SGHTA, CDR2 FQGNSA. The ends were cut back, 5 bases at V and 4 bases at J, with 11 bases in the middle. The DNA of the CDR3 is TGTGCCAGCAGCGGAGCCCAGGCCACTGAAGCTTTCTTT. It translates to CASSGAQATEAFF.

The chain recombines TRBV30 with TRBJ1-1; no firm D call. V was cut by 3 bases and J by 3 bases, with 8 bases left in between. The germline gives CDR1 GTSNPN, CDR2 SVGIG (reference sequence). This CDR3 region has 12 residues. The CDR3 here is CAWSEMDTEAFF. CDR3 sequence (DNA): TGTGCCTGGAGCGAAATGGACACTGAAGCTTTCTTT.

The chain uses TRBV2 and TRBJ2-2; D is perhaps TRBD2 (6 bases). The CDR3 spans 15 residues. CDR1 is SNHLY and CDR2 is FYNNEI in the germline V gene. V was clipped by 4 bases and J by 5 bases, with 14 bases between them. CDR3 DNA sequence: TGTGCCAGCAGTGCCCGACTAGTTGCGACCGGGGAGCTGTTTTTT. This sequence encodes CASSARLVATGELFF.

This chain uses TRBV30 with TRBJ1-2; no firm D call. With 0 bases removed from V and 1 base from J, the gap between germline ends came to 9 bases. The length of the CDR3 is 14 residues. The germline V gene has CDR1 GTSNPN and CDR2 SVGIG (reference sequence). Written as DNA, the CDR3 is TGTGCCTGGAGTGTGGGAAGTGGTAACTATGGCTACACCTTC. Protein sequence: CAWSVGSGNYGYTF. Based on the CDR3 plus reference TRBV30 and TRBJ1-2, the full variable domain is SQTIHQWPATLVQPVGSPLSLECTVEGTSNPNLYWYRQAAGRGLQLLFYSVGIGQISSEVPQNLSASRPQDRQFILSSKKLLLSDSGFYLCAWSVGSGNYGYTFGSGTRLTVV.

The gene calls are TRBV2 and TRBJ2-3; a weak D match, TRBD2 (7 bases). There are 14 residues in the CDR3. Trimming removed 6 bases at V and 4 bases at J, with 14 bases between. Germline-derived CDR1 and CDR2 are SNHLY and FYNNEI. This chain's CDR3 is CASRAGRGPDTQYF. The CDR3 region has the DNA TGTGCCAGCAGGGCTGGGCGGGGGCCAGATACGCAGTATTTT.

Only one count was recorded for this clonotype. The chain couples TRBV27 to TRBJ1-5; D possibly corresponds to TRBD1 (5 bases). Germline assignment: CDR1 MNHEY and CDR2 SMNVEV (reference sequence). The V end was cut by 3 bases, the J end by 3 bases, with 9 bases between. There are 14 residues in the CDR3. CDR3 DNA sequence: TGTGCCAGCAGTTTCAACAGGCTCAATCAGCCCCAGCATTTT. The encoded protein is CASSFNRLNQPQHF.

The chain links TRBV5-1 to TRBJ2-2; 12 bases map to TRBD2. Unmatched junction bases numbered 7, after V lost 3 bases and J lost 7 bases. Germline-derived CDR1 and CDR2 are SGHRS and YFSETQ. CDR3 size: 16 residues. The DNA of the CDR3 is TGCGCCAGCAGCTCTTCTAAGACTAGCGGGGGCGGGGAGCTGTTTTTT. It codes for CASSSSKTSGGGELFF.

The chain links TRBV3-1 to TRBJ2-1; 11 positions agree with TRBD2. Germline CDR1 LGHDT, CDR2 YNNKEL (reference sequence). Trimming at V came to 8 bases and at J to 15 bases, leaving 9 bases not matched to a gene. The length of the CDR3 is 12 residues. The CDR3 region has the DNA TGTGCCAGCGAGGCTAGCGGGGGGTATCGGTTCTTC. As protein: CASEASGGYRFF.

The CDR3 DNA follows: TGTGCCATCAGTGAGGGACCTAGCACAGATACGCAGTATTTT. This gives the protein CAISEGPSTDTQYF. The chain links TRBV10-3 to TRBJ2-3; no reliable D call. Trimming took off 2 bases at V and 0 bases at J, with 6 bases between the two ends. Germline values: CDR1 ENHRY, CDR2 SYGVKD. The length of the CDR3 is 14 residues.

The chain uses TRBV11-2 and TRBJ2-7, with D unclear. Germline V gene sequence: CDR1 SGHAT, CDR2 FQNNGV. The CDR3 is 13 residues long. Trimming removed 1 base from V and 2 bases from J, with 6 bases in between. CDR3 amino acids: CASSLARAYEQYV. The CDR3 nucleotides are TGTGCCAGCAGCTTAGCCCGGGCCTACGAGCAGTACGTC.

V gene TRBV3-1 combines with J gene TRBJ1-6; the D is unclear. Germline V gene data show CDR1 as LGHDT and CDR2 as YNNKEL (reference sequence). The CDR3 extends over 13 amino acids. V was clipped by 4 bases and J by 10 bases, with 11 bases between them. The CDR3 region is CASSPGGGSPLHF. The CDR3 region has the DNA TGTGCCAGCAGCCCCGGCGGAGGCTCACCCCTCCACTTT.

This chain joins TRBV24-1 and TRBJ2-5; 7 nucleotides agree with TRBD1. This CDR3 comprises 15 residues. Germline trimming cut 4 bases from V and 2 bases from J; bases unmatched to any gene: 6. The germline V gene has CDR1 KGHDR and CDR2 SFDVKD. CDR3 in DNA: TGTGCCACCAGTGAGGGTGGGACAGATCAAGAGACCCAGTACTTC. Translating it yields CATSEGGTDQETQYF.

CDR3 in amino acids: CASLTGVDSPLHF. DNA for the CDR3: TGTGCCAGCCTTACAGGGGTAGATTCACCCCTCCACTTT. This chain connects TRBV9 to TRBJ1-6, with 7 bases lining up with TRBD1. V trimming: 7 bases; J trimming: 8 bases; junction bases outside the gene matches: 6. This CDR3 has 13 residues. Germline V CDR1 and CDR2: SGDLS, YYNGEE.

The rearrangement joins TRBV27 to TRBJ2-5, with TRBD2 matching 9 bases. This CDR3 is 18 amino acids long. Germline CDR1 MNHEY, CDR2 SMNVEV (reference sequence). V dropped 5 bases and J dropped 5; count of bases not matched to a gene: 18. CDR3 nucleotides: TGTGCCAGCAGTCCTCCCTCTCGCGGGGGGGCCAGGATGGAGACCCAGTACTTC. This encodes CASSPPSRGGARMETQYF.

The chain carries TRBV2 and TRBJ1-4; 11 nucleotides line up with TRBD1. CDR3 size: 14 residues. The V gene's germline CDR1 is SNHLY and CDR2 FYNNEI. V lost 5 bases to trimming and J lost 7 bases; unmatched junction nucleotides: 3. Here the CDR3 DNA reads TGTGCCAGCAGTTCGGACAGGGGGCTTGAAAAACTGTTTTTT. Its protein product is CASSSDRGLEKLFF.

V gene TRBV3-1 combines with J gene TRBJ1-6; perhaps TRBD1 as D (5 bases). This CDR3 has 14 amino acids. Trimming pared 2 bases from V and 8 bases from J, leaving 10 bases between. The germline gives CDR1 LGHDT, CDR2 YNNKEL (reference sequence). CDR3 sequence: CASSQWSRDSPLHF. DNA of the CDR3: TGTGCCAGCAGCCAATGGAGCAGGGATTCACCCCTCCACTTT.

The chain employs TRBV11-1 and TRBJ1-2, with no clear D. In germline, CDR1 is SGHAT, CDR2 FQDESV (reference sequence). There are 14 residues in the CDR3. Trimming left V 5 bases short and J 2 bases short, with 12 bases between. CDR3 sequence reads: CASSGGRQNYGYTF. CDR3 DNA sequence: TGTGCCAGCAGCGGAGGGAGACAAAACTATGGCTACACCTTC.

V and J are TRBV7-2 and TRBJ2-7, with D perhaps TRBD1 or TRBD2 (5 bases each). V dropped 4 bases and J dropped 2 bases, with 12 bases sitting between them. This CDR3 has 14 amino acids. Germline CDR1 reads SGHTA; CDR2 reads FQGNSA. CDR3 DNA: TGTGCCAGCAGCTCCCGGGACGGAGCCTACGAGCAGTACTTC. This sequence encodes CASSSRDGAYEQYF. The full variable domain, its missing parts supplied by reference TRBV7-2 and TRBJ2-7, is GAGVSQSPSNKVTEKGKDVELRCDPISGHTALYWYRQSLGQGLEFLIYFQGNSAPDKSGLPSDRFSAERTGGSVSTLTIQRTQQEDSAVYLCASSSRDGAYEQYFGPGTRLTVT.

The V gene is TRBV3-1, the J gene TRBJ2-5, with 7 positions matching TRBD2. The V gene end was trimmed by 5 bases and the J gene end by 5 bases; junction bases not matched to a gene: 5. CDR3 length equals 13 residues. In germline, CDR1 is LGHDT, CDR2 YNNKEL (reference sequence). CDR3 amino acids: CASSSSGVETQYF. For the CDR3, the DNA is TGTGCCAGCAGCTCTAGCGGAGTCGAGACCCAGTACTTC.

V usage is TRBV29-1 and J usage is TRBJ2-3; 12 bases are shared with TRBD2. Germline CDR1 is SQVTM and CDR2 is ANQGSEA. The CDR3 consists of 14 residues. With 4 bases clipped from V and 2 bases from J, the junction kept 1 base outside the gene matches. The CDR3 reads CSVGLAGATDTQYF. Written as DNA, the CDR3 is TGCAGCGTTGGACTAGCGGGGGCCACAGATACGCAGTATTTT.

The CDR3 sequence is CSASWLTGANVLTF. In DNA, the CDR3 is TGCAGTGCTAGTTGGCTAACGGGGGCCAACGTCCTGACTTTC. The chain has TRBV20-1 and TRBJ2-6; unclear D gene. The CDR3 is 14 amino acids. In germline, CDR1 is DFQATT, CDR2 SNEGSKA (reference sequence). Trimming removed 3 bases from V and 4 bases from J, with 10 bases in between.

This rearrangement joins TRBV30 to TRBJ1-1; no definite D call. Germline V gives CDR1 GTSNPN, CDR2 SVGIG (reference sequence). The CDR3 length is 13 residues. Trimming removed 2 bases at V and 1 base at J, with 8 bases between. The CDR3 region is CAWSFGGNTEAFF. The CDR3 DNA reads TGTGCCTGGAGTTTCGGCGGGAACACTGAAGCTTTCTTT.

Points on this clonotype: A read error may produce the germline difference seen at one junction end. This rearrangement joins TRBV24-1 to TRBJ1-1; no definite D call. This CDR3 is 10 amino acids long. The germline V gene has CDR1 KGHDR and CDR2 SFDVKD. This chain's CDR3 is CATSDPKPPF. The CDR3 DNA reads TGTGCCACCAGTGATCCGAAACCCCCATTT.

The chain recombines TRBV7-9 with TRBJ2-4; D is perhaps TRBD1 or TRBD2 (5 bases each). The CDR3 has 18 amino acids. Germline CDR1 is SEHNR and CDR2 is FQNEAQ (reference sequence). Trimming took 5 bases from V and 0 from J, leaving 20 bases between them. In DNA form, the CDR3 reads TGTGCCAGCAGCACGATACAAGGGACGGTGCTAGCCAAAAACATTCAGTACTTC. Translation: CASSTIQGTVLAKNIQYF.

The rearrangement links TRBV3-1 to TRBJ1-1, with D maybe TRBD1 (5 bases). The germline V and J ends were trimmed by 3 bases and 2 bases, with 13 bases remaining between them. CDR1 is LGHDT and CDR2 is YNNKEL in the germline V gene (reference sequence). CDR3 length equals 15 residues. CDR3 bases: TGTGCCAGCAGCCAGGCAGGGTGGATCAACACTGAAGCTTTCTTT. Translated: CASSQAGWINTEAFF.

This chain uses TRBV14 with TRBJ1-6; no clear D gene. The CDR3 is 14 amino acids. Germline CDR1 reads SGHDN; CDR2 reads FVKESK. V dropped 0 bases and J dropped 13 bases, with 13 bases sitting between them. CDR3 amino acids: CASSQEQVRSPLHF. The CDR3, as DNA: TGTGCCAGCAGCCAAGAGCAGGTGCGGTCCCCCCTCCACTTT.